This T cell receptor (beta chain) was profiled in a study of cytomegalovirus exposure and HLA in healthy donors. PCR primers comprised 60 Vbeta and 13 Jbeta primers. Some clones are missing from TCRdb's copy, which holds only in-frame ones; the method was immunoSEQ multiplex PCR. This table holds 110,000 to 150,000 clones, approximately 70% found once. The V and J ends lost 5 bases and 7 bases, in that order; junction bases with no gene match: 11. The CDR3 consists of 16 residues. Germline lookup yields CDR1 MDHEN and CDR2 SYDVKM. Material for sequencing was PBMCs. The clonotype was recovered from a woman aged 40 to 50 in good health and CMV-seronegative. The chain employs TRBV28 and TRBJ1-2, with 12 bases lining up with TRBD1. The CDR3 bases are TGTGCCAGCAGTCCACGCCCGGGACAGGGGGCGCTTGGCTACACCTTC. It encodes CASSPRPGQGALGYTF.